This T cell receptor beta chain stems from a study of blood T cells in healthy people across ages. Study results and limitations: The study regarded diversity estimates from one million T cells as underestimates.

A note on this clonotype: Its antigen is unknown. This CDR3 fails to terminate in the conserved phenylalanine or tryptophan, so it likely reflects a read error. No DNA is shown, since the ends of the CDR3 on it are uncertain; the CDR3 is the one TCRdb lists.

The CDR3 has 12 amino acids, counting both end residues. From germline, CDR1 is SGHTA and CDR2 FQGNSA. It was with a sample-barcoded 5' primer and a J-beta primer mix that a second PCR of roughly 6 to 12 cycles was run. TCRdb recomputed calls from the 5' RACE reads with MiXCR, one row per CDR3 protein. The sample yields some 1.5 million distinct CDR3 sequences, 28% seen once. V gene TRBV7-2 combines with J gene TRBJ2-4; the DNA was not compared with TRBD1, the D call given in the table. The clonotype originates from a woman aged 30 to 39 in good health. The sequencing sample was made of blood. This chain's CDR3 is CASSLGARTGDT.